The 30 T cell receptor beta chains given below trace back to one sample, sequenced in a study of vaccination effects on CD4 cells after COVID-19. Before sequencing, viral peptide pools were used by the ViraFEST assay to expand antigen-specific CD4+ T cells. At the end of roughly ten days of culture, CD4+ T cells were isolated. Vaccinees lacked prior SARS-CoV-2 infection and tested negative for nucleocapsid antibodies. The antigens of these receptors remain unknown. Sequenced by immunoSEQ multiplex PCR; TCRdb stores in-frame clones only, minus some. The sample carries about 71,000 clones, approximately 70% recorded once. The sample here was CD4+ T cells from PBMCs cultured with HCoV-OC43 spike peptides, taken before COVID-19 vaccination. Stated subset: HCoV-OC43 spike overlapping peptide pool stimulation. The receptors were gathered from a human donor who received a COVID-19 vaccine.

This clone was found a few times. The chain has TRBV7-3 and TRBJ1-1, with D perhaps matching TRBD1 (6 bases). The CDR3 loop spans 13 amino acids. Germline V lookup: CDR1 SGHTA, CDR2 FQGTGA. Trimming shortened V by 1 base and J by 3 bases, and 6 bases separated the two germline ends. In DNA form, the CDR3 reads TGTGCCAGCAGCTTAAAGGGGGACACTGAAGCTTTCTTT. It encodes CASSLKGDTEAFF.

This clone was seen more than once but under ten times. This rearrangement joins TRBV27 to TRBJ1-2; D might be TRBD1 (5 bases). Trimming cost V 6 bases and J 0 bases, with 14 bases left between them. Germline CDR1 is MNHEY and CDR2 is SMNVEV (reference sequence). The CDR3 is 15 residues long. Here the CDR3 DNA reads TGTGCCAGCAGCCGCGGAGGGGTTTCTAACTATGGCTACACCTTC. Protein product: CASSRGGVSNYGYTF.

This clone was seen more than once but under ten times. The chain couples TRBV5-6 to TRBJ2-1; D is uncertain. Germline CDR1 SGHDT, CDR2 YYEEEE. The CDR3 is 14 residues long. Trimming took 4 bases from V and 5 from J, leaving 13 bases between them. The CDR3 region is CASSPMAEDNEQFF. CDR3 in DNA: TGTGCCAGCAGCCCCATGGCCGAAGACAATGAGCAGTTCTTC.

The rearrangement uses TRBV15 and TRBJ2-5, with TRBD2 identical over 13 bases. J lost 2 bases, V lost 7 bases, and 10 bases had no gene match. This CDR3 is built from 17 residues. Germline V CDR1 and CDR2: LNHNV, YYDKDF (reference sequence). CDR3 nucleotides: TGTGCCACCAACAAGCCGACTAGCGGGGGGACTCAAGAGACCCAGTACTTC. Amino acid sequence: CATNKPTSGGTQETQYF.

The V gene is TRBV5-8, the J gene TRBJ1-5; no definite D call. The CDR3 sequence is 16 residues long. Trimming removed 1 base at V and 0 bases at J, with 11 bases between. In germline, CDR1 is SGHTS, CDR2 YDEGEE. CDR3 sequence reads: CASSLSGLYSNQPQHF. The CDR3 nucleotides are TGTGCCAGCAGCTTGTCCGGACTCTATAGCAATCAGCCCCAGCATTTT.

CDR3 in amino acids: CASSHLAGEHGELFF. The CDR3 DNA sequence: TGTGCCAGCAGCCATCTAGCGGGGGAGCACGGGGAGCTGTTTTTT. The V and J genes are TRBV3-1 (or the pseudogene TRBV3-2) and TRBJ2-2; 10 nucleotides align to TRBD2. Germline values: CDR1 LGHDT, CDR2 YNNKEL (reference sequence). The CDR3 covers 15 residues. With V trimmed by 3 bases and J by 7 bases, 5 bases remained unmatched.

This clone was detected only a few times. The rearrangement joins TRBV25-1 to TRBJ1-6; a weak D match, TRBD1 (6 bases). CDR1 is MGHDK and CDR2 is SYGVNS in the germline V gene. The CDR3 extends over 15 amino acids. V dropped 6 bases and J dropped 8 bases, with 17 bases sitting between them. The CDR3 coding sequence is TGTGCCAGCAGCCTAACACAGGGTATCCATTCACCCCTCCACTTT. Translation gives CASSLTQGIHSPLHF.

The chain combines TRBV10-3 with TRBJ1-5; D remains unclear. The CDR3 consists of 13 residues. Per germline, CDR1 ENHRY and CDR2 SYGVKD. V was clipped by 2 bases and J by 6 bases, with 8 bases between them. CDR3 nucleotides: TGTGCCATCAGTGAGCCGGGTGGTCAGCCCCAGCATTTT. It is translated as CAISEPGGQPQHF.

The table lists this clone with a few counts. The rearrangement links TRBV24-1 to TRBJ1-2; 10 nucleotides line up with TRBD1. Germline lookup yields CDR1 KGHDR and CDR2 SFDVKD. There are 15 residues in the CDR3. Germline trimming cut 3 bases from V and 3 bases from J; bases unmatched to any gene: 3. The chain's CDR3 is CATSDTGTGDYGYTF. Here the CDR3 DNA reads TGTGCCACCAGTGATACCGGGACAGGGGACTATGGCTACACCTTC.

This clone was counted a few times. This CDR3 is CASSPVPGQGYEQYV. In nucleotides, the CDR3 is TGTGCCAGCAGCCCAGTCCCGGGACAGGGATACGAGCAGTACGTC. V is TRBV5-4 and J is TRBJ2-7, with 9 positions matching TRBD1. In germline, CDR1 is SGHNT, CDR2 YYREEE (reference sequence). The CDR3 totals 15 residues. The V and J ends lost 4 bases and 4 bases, in that order; junction bases with no gene match: 9.

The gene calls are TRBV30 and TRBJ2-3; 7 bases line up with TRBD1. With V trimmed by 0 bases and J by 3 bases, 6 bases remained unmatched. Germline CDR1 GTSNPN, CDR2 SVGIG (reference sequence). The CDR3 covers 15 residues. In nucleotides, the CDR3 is TGTGCCTGGAGTGTACAGGCCAGGGGGACAGATACGCAGTATTTT. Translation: CAWSVQARGTDTQYF.

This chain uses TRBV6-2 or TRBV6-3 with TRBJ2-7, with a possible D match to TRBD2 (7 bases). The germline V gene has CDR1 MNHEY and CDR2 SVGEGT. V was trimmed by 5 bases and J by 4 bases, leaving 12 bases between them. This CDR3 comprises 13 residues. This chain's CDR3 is CASSRGGRYEQYV. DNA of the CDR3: TGTGCCAGCAGTCGCGGGGGCCGTTACGAGCAGTACGTC.

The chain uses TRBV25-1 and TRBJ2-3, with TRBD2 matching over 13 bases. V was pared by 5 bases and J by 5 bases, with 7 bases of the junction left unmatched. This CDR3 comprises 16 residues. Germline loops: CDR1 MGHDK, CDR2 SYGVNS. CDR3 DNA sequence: TGTGCCAGCAGTTCACTAGCGGGGGGGGATGTAGATACGCAGTATTTT. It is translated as CASSSLAGGDVDTQYF.

CDR3 nucleotides: TGTGCCAGCAGCTTGGATCTGAACACCGGGGAGCTGTTTTTT. Encoded protein: CASSLDLNTGELFF. The chain couples TRBV5-4 to TRBJ2-2, with D uncertain. Germline V gives CDR1 SGHNT, CDR2 YYREEE (reference sequence). V lost 0 bases, J lost 1 base, and 4 bases lay in between. The CDR3 length is 14 residues.

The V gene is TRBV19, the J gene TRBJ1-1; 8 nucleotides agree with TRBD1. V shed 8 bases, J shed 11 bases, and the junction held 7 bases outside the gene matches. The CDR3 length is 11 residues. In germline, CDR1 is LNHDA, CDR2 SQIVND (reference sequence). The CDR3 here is CASQGAWGAFF. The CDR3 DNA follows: TGTGCCAGTCAGGGGGCTTGGGGTGCTTTCTTT.

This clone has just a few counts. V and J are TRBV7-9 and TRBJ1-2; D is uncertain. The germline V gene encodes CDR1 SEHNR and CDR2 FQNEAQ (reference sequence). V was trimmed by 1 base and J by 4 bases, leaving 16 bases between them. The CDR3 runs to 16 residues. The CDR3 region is CASSLGTDFGLYGYTF. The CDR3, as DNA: TGTGCCAGCAGCTTAGGGACGGATTTTGGTCTCTATGGCTACACCTTC.

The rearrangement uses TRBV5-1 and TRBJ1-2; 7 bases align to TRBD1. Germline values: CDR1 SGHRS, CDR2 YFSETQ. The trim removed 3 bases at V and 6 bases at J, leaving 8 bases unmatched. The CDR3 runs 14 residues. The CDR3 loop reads CASSSGQVIDGYTF. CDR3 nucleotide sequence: TGCGCCAGCAGCTCTGGACAGGTAATCGATGGCTACACCTTC.

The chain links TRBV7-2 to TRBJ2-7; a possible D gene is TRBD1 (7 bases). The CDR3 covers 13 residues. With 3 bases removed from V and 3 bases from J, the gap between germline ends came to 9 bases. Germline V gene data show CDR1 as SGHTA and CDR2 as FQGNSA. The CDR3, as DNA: TGTGCCAGCAGCTTTCAGGGGGGCTACGAGCAGTACGTC. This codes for CASSFQGGYEQYV.

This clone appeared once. The CDR3 DNA reads TGTGCCAGCAGTCAAGAAGGGACAGGGAATCAGCCCCAGCATTTT. Encoded protein: CASSQEGTGNQPQHF. This chain connects TRBV2 to TRBJ1-5; 9 bases align to TRBD1. V gave up 5 bases and J gave up 4 bases; unmatched junction bases: 6. Germline V gives CDR1 SNHLY, CDR2 FYNNEI. The CDR3 sequence is 15 residues long. Looking up the rest from reference TRBV2 and TRBJ1-5 gives the full variable domain: EPEVTQTPSHQVTQMGQEVILRCVPISNHLYFYWYRQILGQKVEFLVSFYNNEISEKSEIFDDQFSVERPDGSNFTLKIRSTKLEDSAMYFCASSQEGTGNQPQHFGDGTRLSIL.

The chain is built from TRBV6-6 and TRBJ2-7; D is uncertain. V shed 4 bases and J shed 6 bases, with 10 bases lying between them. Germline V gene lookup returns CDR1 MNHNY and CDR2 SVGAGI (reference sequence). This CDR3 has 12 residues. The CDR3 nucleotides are TGTGCCAGCAGTTTGGGATCGTCCGAGCAGTACGTC. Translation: CASSLGSSEQYV.

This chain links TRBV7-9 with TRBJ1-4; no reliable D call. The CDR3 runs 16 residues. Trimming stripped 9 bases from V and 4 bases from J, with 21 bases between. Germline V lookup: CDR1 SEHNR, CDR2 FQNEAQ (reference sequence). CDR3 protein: CASHPTQGGNNEKLFF. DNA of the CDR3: TGTGCCAGTCACCCCACCCAAGGAGGGAATAATGAAAAACTGTTTTTT.

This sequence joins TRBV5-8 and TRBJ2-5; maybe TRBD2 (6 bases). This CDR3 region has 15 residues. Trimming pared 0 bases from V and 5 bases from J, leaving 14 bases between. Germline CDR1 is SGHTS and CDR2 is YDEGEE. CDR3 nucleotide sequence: TGTGCCAGCAGCTTGGAGGAGGGATGGGTGGAGACCCAGTACTTC. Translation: CASSLEEGWVETQYF.

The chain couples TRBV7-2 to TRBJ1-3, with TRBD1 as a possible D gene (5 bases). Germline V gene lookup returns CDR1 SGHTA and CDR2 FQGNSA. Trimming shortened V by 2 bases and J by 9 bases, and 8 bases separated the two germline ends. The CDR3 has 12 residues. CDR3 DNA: TGTGCCAGCAGCTTATCGGGGGGCACCATATATTTT. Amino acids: CASSLSGGTIYF.

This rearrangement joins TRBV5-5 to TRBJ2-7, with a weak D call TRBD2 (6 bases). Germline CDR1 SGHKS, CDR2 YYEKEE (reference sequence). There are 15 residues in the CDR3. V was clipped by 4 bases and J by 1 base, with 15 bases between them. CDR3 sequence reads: CASSRISGGSYEQYV. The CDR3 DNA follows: TGTGCCAGCAGCCGTATTTCCGGGGGATCCTACGAGCAGTACGTC.

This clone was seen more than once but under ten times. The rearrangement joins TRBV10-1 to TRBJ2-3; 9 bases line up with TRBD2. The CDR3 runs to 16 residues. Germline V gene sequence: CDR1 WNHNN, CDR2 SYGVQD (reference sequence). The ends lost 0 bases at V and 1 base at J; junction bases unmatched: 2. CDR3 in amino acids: CASSESLAGRTDTQYF. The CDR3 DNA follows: TGCGCCAGCAGTGAGTCGCTAGCGGGGCGCACAGATACGCAGTATTTT.

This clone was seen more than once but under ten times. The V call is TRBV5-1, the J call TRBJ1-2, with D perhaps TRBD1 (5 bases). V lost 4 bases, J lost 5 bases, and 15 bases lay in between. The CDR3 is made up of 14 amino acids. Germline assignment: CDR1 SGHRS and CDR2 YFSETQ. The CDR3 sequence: CASSPEGLNYGYTF. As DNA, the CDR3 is TGCGCCAGCAGCCCGGAGGGGCTGAATTATGGCTACACCTTC.

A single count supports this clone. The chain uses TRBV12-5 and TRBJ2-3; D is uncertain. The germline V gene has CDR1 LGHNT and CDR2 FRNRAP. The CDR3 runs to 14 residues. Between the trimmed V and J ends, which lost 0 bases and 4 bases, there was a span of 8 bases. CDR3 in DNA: TGTGCTAGTGGTTTGGTCCCCCCGGCAGATACGCAGTATTTT. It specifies CASGLVPPADTQYF. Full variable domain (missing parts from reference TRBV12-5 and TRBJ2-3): DARVTQTPRHKVTEMGQEVTMRCQPILGHNTVFWYRQTMMQGLELLAYFRNRAPLDDSGMPKDRFSAEMPDATLATLKIQPSEPRDSAVYFCASGLVPPADTQYFGPGTRLTVL.

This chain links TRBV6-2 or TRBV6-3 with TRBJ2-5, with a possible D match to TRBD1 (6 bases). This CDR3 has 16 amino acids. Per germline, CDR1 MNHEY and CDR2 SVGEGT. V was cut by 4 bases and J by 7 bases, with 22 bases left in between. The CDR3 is CASSFAGTIGYGTQYF. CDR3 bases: TGTGCCAGCAGTTTCGCAGGGACAATAGGGTATGGGACCCAGTACTTC.

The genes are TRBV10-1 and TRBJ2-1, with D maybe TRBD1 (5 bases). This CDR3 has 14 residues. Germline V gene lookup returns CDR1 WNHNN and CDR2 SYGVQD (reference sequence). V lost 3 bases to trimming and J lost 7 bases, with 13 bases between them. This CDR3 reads CASSDSTVRNEQFF. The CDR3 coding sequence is TGCGCCAGCAGTGATTCGACAGTTAGGAATGAGCAGTTCTTC.

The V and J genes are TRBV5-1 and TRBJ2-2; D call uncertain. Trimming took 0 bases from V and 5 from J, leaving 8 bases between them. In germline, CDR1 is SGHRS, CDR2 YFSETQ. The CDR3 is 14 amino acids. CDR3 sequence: CASSLGGRTGELFF. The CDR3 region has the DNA TGCGCCAGCAGCTTGGGCGGTCGGACCGGGGAGCTGTTTTTT.